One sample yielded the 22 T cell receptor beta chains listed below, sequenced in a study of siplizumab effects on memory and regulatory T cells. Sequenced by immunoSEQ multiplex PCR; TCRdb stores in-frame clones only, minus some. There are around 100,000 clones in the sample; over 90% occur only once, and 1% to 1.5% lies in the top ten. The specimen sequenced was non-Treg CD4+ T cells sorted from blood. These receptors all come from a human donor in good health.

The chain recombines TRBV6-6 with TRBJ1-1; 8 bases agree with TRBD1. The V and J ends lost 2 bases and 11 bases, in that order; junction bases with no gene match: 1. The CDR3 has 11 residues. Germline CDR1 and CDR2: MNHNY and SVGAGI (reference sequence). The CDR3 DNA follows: TGTGCCAGCAGTTACCAGGGGGCGGCTTTCTTT. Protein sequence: CASSYQGAAFF.

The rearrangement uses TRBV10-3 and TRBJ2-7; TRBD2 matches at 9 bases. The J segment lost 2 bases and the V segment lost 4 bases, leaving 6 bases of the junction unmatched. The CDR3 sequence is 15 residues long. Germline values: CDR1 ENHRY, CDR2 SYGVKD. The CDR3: CAISARAGGPYEQYF. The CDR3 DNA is TGTGCCATCAGTGCTCGGGCGGGAGGGCCCTACGAGCAGTACTTC.

The CDR3 is CASSLTPGGPSYEQYF. CDR3 sequence (DNA): TGCGCCAGCAGCTTGACTCCGGGAGGGCCATCCTACGAGCAGTACTTC. This rearrangement joins TRBV5-1 to TRBJ2-7, with 8 bases identical to TRBD2. CDR1 and CDR2 (germline): SGHRS, YFSETQ. V dropped 1 base and J dropped 1; count of bases not matched to a gene: 7. This CDR3 is 16 amino acids long. Full variable domain (rest looked up from reference TRBV5-1 and TRBJ2-7): KAGVTQTPRYLIKTRGQQVTLSCSPISGHRSVSWYQQTPGQGLQFLFEYFSETQRNKGNFPGRFSGRQFSNSRSEMNVSTLELGDSALYLCASSLTPGGPSYEQYFGPGTRLTVT.

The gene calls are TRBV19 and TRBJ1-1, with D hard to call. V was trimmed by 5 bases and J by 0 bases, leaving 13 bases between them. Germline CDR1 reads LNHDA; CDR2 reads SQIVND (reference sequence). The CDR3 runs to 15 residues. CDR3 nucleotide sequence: TGTGCCAGTAGTCCCTCGGGATGTGTGAACACTGAAGCTTTCTTT. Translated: CASSPSGCVNTEAFF.

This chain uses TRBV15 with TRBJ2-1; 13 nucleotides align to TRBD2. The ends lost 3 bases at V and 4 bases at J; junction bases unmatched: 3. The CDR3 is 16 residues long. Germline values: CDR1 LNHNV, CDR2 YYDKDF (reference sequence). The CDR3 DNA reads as TGTGCCACCAGCAGGGGGACTAGCGGGAAGTACAATGAGCAGTTCTTC. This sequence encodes CATSRGTSGKYNEQFF.

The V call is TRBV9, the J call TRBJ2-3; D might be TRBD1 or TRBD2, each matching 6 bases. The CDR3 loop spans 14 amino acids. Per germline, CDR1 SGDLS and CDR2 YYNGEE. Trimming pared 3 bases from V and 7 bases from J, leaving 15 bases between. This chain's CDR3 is CASSEAVGGHTQYF. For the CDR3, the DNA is TGTGCCAGCAGCGAGGCAGTAGGGGGGCATACGCAGTATTTT.

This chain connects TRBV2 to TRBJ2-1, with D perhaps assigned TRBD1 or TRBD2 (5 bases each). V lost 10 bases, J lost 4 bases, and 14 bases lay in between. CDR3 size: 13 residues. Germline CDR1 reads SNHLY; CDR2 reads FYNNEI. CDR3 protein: CAIGTGTYNEQFF. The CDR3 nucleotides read TGTGCCATCGGGACGGGTACTTACAATGAGCAGTTCTTC.

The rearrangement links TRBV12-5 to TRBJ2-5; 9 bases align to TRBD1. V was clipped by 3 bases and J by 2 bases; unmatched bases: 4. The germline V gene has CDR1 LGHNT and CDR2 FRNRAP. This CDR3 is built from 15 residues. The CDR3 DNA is TGTGCTAGTGGTTTAGGGACAGGGCGTCAAGAGACCCAGTACTTC. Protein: CASGLGTGRQETQYF. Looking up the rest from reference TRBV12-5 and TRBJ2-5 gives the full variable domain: DARVTQTPRHKVTEMGQEVTMRCQPILGHNTVFWYRQTMMQGLELLAYFRNRAPLDDSGMPKDRFSAEMPDATLATLKIQPSEPRDSAVYFCASGLGTGRQETQYFGPGTRLLVL.

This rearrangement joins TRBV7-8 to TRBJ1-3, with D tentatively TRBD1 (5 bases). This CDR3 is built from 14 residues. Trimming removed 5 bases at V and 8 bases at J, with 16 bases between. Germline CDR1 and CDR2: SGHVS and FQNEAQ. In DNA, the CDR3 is TGTGCCAGCAGCGCGACAGTCTCCGGGGACACCATATATTTT. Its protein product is CASSATVSGDTIYF.

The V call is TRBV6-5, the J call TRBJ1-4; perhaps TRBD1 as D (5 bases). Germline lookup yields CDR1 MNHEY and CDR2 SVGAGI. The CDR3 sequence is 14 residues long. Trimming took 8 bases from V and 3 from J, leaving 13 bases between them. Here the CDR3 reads CASGSGVSNEKLFF. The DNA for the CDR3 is TGTGCCAGCGGTTCGGGGGTGTCTAATGAAAAACTGTTTTTT.

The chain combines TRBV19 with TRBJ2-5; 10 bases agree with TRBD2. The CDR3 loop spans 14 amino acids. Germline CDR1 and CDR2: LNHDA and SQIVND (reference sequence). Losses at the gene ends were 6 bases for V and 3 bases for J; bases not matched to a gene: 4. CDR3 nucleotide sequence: TGTGCCAGTAGCTCTACTAGCGGGAAAGAGACCCAGTACTTC. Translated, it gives CASSSTSGKETQYF.

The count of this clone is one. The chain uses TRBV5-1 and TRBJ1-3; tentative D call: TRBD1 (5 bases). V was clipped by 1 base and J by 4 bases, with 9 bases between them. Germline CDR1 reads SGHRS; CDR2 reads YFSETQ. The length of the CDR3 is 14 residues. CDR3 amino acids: CASSLTGRGNTIYF. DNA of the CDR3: TGCGCCAGCAGCTTGACAGGTCGAGGAAACACCATATATTTT.

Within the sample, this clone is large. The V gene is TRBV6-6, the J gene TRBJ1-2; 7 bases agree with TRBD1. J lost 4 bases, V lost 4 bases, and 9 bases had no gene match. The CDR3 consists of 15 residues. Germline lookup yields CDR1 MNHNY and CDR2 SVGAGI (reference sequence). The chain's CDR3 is CASSSGTARRYGYTF. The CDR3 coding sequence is TGTGCCAGCAGTTCCGGGACAGCCCGTCGCTATGGCTACACCTTC.

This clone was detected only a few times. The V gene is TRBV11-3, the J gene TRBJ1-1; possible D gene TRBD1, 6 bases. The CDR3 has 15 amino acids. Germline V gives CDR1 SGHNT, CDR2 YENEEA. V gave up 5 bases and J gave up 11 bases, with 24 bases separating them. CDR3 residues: CASSLGGGQSGEAFF. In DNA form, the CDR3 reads TGTGCCAGCAGCCTTGGGGGCGGCCAGTCCGGTGAGGCTTTCTTT.

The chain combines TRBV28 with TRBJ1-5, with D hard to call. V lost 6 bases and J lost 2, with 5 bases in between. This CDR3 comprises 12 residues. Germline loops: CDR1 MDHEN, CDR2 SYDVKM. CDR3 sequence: CASRGGNQPQHF. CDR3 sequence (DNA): TGTGCCAGCAGGGGTGGCAATCAGCCCCAGCATTTT.

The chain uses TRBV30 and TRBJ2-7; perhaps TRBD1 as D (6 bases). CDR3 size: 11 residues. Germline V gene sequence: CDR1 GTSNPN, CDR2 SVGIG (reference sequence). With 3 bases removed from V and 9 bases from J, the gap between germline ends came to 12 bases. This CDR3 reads CAWRTGGVQYF. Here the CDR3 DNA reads TGTGCCTGGAGGACAGGCGGTGTGCAGTACTTC.

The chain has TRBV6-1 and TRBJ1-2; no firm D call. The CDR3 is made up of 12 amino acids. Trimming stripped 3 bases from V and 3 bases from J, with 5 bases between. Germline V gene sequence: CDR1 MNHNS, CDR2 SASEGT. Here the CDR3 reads CASSDYDYGYTF. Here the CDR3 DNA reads TGTGCCAGCAGTGATTACGACTATGGCTACACCTTC.

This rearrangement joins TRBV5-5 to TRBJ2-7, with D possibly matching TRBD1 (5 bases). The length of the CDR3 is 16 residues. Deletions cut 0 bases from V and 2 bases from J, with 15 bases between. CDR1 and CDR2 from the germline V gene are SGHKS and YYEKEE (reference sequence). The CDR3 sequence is CASSLVLTGAPYEQYF. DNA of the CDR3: TGTGCCAGCAGCTTGGTTTTAACAGGCGCTCCCTACGAGCAGTACTTC.

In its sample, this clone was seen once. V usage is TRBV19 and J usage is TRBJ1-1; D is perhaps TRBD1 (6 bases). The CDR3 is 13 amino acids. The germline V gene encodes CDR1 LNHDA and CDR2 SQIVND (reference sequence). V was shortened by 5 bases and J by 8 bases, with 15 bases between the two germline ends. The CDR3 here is CASSGQGKGEAFF. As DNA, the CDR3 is TGTGCCAGTAGTGGGCAGGGGAAAGGGGAAGCTTTCTTT.

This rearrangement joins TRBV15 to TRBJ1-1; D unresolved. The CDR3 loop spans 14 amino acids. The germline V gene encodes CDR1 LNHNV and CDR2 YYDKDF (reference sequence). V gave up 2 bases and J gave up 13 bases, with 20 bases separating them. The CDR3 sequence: CATSRPREYALFFF. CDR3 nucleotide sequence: TGTGCCACCAGCAGACCACGAGAGTACGCCCTATTTTTCTTT.

In DNA form, the CDR3 reads TGCAGCGCTGGGGGCAGGCACACAGATACGCAGTATTTT. Translation: CSAGGRHTDTQYF. The chain combines TRBV29-1 with TRBJ2-3, with D possibly matching TRBD1 (6 bases). CDR3 length: 13 residues. Germline-derived CDR1 and CDR2 are SQVTM and ANQGSEA. The V and J ends lost 7 bases and 2 bases respectively, with 13 bases between them.

Here the CDR3 DNA reads TGTGCCAGCAGCACACAAGCGGGATCACCCAACAATGAGCAGTTCTTC. It translates to CASSTQAGSPNNEQFF. The rearrangement uses TRBV7-2 and TRBJ2-1, with 7 bases identical to TRBD2. The CDR3 covers 16 residues. V dropped 5 bases and J dropped 5; count of bases not matched to a gene: 12. CDR1 SGHTA and CDR2 FQGNSA come from the germline V gene. The full variable domain, its missing parts supplied by reference TRBV7-2 and TRBJ2-1, is GAGVSQSPSNKVTEKGKDVELRCDPISGHTALYWYRQSLGQGLEFLIYFQGNSAPDKSGLPSDRFSAERTGGSVSTLTIQRTQQEDSAVYLCASSTQAGSPNNEQFFGPGTRLTVL.